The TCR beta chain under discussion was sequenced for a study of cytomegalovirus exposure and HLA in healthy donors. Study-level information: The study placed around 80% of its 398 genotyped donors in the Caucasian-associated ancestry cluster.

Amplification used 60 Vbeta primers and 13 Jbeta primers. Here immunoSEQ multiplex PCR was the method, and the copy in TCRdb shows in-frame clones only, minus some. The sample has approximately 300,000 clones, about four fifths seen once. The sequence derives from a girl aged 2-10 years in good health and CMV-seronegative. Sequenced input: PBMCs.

In DNA, the CDR3 is TGTGCCAGCAGCTCCCTTGACAGGCCCGAGGAGACCCAGTACTTC. Translating it yields CASSSLDRPEETQYF. V usage is TRBV28 and J usage is TRBJ2-5; TRBD1 might be the D (6 bases). The ends were cut back, 6 bases at V and 5 bases at J, with 19 bases in the middle. This CDR3 comprises 15 residues. CDR1 is MDHEN and CDR2 is SYDVKM in the germline V gene.